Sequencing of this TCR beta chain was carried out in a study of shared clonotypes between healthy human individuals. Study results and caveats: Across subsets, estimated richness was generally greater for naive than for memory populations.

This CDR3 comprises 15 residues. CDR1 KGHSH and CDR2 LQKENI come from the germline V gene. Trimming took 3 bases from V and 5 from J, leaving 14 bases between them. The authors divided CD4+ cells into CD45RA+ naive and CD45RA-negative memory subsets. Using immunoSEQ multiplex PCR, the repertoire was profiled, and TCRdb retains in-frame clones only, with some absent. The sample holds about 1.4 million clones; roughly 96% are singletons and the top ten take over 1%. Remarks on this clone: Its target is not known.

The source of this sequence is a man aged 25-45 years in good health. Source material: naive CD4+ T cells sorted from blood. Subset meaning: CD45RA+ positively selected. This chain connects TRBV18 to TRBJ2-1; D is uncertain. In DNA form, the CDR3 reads TGTGCCAGCTCACCGGTCCAGACGAGTCACAATGAGCAGTTCTTC. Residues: CASSPVQTSHNEQFF.